This T cell receptor beta chain was profiled in a study of shared clonotypes between healthy human individuals. The study ran the assay at deep level. Clones were sequenced by immunoSEQ multiplex PCR, and TCRdb holds only the in-frame ones, with some missing. The table has millions of clones, about 92% seen once. Input material: naive CD4+ T cells sorted from blood. Subset indicated: CD45RA+ positively selected. This TCR was sampled from a man aged 18 to 35 in good health.

CDR3 loop: CASSYPGQGKGPPLHF. The CDR3 DNA is TGTGCCAGCAGTTACCCGGGACAGGGGAAGGGTCCACCCCTCCACTTT. V usage is TRBV6-6 and J usage is TRBJ1-6; 10 nucleotides align to TRBD1. This CDR3 spans 16 amino acids. Germline V gene lookup returns CDR1 MNHNY and CDR2 SVGAGI (reference sequence). Germline trimming cut 2 bases from V and 11 bases from J; bases unmatched to any gene: 9.